This TCR beta chain was found in a study of blood T cell repertoires in COVID-19. Turning to the study itself: Samples came from the United States, Italy and Spain, spanning acute and convalescent COVID-19.

The V end was cut by 1 base, the J end by 5 bases, with 8 bases between. This CDR3 spans 13 amino acids. CDR1 is SEHNR and CDR2 is FQNEAQ in the germline V gene (reference sequence). Some clones are missing from TCRdb's copy, which holds only in-frame ones; the method was immunoSEQ multiplex PCR. The data show 250,000 or so clones, 84% seen once. This clone showed up just once. V gene TRBV7-9 combines with J gene TRBJ1-2, with TRBD1 as a possible D gene (5 bases). The source is a middle-aged woman who had recovered from COVID-19. The sequencing input was peripheral blood. The CDR3 loop is CASSLVRAYGYTF. Here the CDR3 DNA reads TGTGCCAGCAGCTTAGTCAGGGCGTATGGCTACACCTTC.